This T cell receptor (beta chain) appears in the sequencing data of a study of CD8+CD57+ T cells in acquired aplastic anemia. Researchers used genomic DNA as the template to profile TCR beta VDJ and CDR3. TCRdb re-called the reads with MiXCR, one entry per CDR3 protein. Among 250,000 to 300,000 distinct CDR3 sequences listed, 56% were seen once. Patients selected for sequencing had displayed CD8+CD57+ cell expansion by flow cytometry. Everyone among the patients had severe acquired aplastic anemia. Untreated patients provided the blood samples, with no therapy given before sampling. Study-level results: In common between the patients and the controls were some 28 CD8+ CDR3 sequences.

In the case of this clonotype: Its matching antigen is unknown.

Looked up from germline, CDR1 is ENHRY and CDR2 is SYGVKD. The germline V and J ends were trimmed by 2 bases and 10 bases, with 14 bases remaining between them. This CDR3 spans 13 amino acids. This sequence joins TRBV10-3 and TRBJ1-1; a possible D gene is TRBD1 (5 bases). This TCR came from a human donor with aplastic anemia. The sequenced material came from sorted CD4+, CD8+, or CD8+CD57+ T cells (not recorded which) from PBMCs. The CDR3 loop reads CAISEDPGGVAFF. The CDR3 DNA follows: TGTGCCATCAGTGAGGATCCCGGGGGAGTAGCTTTCTTT.